The 29 T cell receptor beta chains in this list originate from one sample, sequenced in a study of beta chain features in type 1 diabetes. Of the isolated RNA, all was reverse transcribed, and so the sequenced material was expressed TCRB transcripts. Clones were read by immunoSEQ multiplex PCR, and TCRdb kept only the in-frame ones, dropping some. The sample contains roughly 60,000 clones, approximately 59% of which appear only once. Sequencing was carried out using Tregs from blood. These receptor sequences come from a woman between 18 and 29 years old in good health.

The J gene is TRBJ2-7, the V gene TRBV5-1; 7 positions match TRBD1. CDR1 SGHRS and CDR2 YFSETQ come from the germline V gene. J gave up 0 bases and V 4 bases, and 10 bases lay outside the gene matches. This CDR3 is built from 16 residues. CDR3 protein: CASSPVDSGGSYEQYF. In nucleotides, the CDR3 is TGCGCCAGCAGCCCTGTTGATTCAGGGGGCTCCTACGAGCAGTACTTC.

This chain uses TRBV5-1 with TRBJ2-7; 9 nucleotides line up with TRBD1. The V segment lost 4 bases and the J segment 5 bases; nucleotides outside the gene matches: 13. Per germline, CDR1 SGHRS and CDR2 YFSETQ. The CDR3 loop spans 16 amino acids. CDR3: CASSIPVGTGIDEQYF. The CDR3 DNA sequence: TGCGCCAGCAGCATCCCCGTAGGGACAGGGATTGACGAGCAGTACTTC.

The chain is built from TRBV4-2 and TRBJ1-2; 9 bases agree with TRBD1. This CDR3 contains 15 residues. The germline V gene encodes CDR1 LGHNA and CDR2 YNFKEQ. V dropped 2 bases and J dropped 2; count of bases not matched to a gene: 3. The CDR3 reads CASSQPGQGNYGYTF. CDR3 bases: TGTGCCAGCAGCCAACCCGGACAGGGGAACTATGGCTACACCTTC.

The J gene is TRBJ1-3, the V gene TRBV6-5; unclear D gene. From germline, CDR1 is MNHEY and CDR2 SVGAGI. This CDR3 is built from 15 residues. Between the trimmed V and J ends, which lost 4 bases and 0 bases, there was a span of 10 bases. CDR3 in amino acids: CASSSPHSSGNTIYF. CDR3 nucleotide sequence: TGTGCCAGCAGTTCACCTCATAGCTCTGGAAACACCATATATTTT.

This clone was detected a few times. As DNA, the CDR3 is TGTGCCTGGAGTAACCAGGGGGCTCGTGACGAGACCCAGTACTTC. Protein: CAWSNQGARDETQYF. The genes are TRBV30 and TRBJ2-5, with 8 bases matching TRBD1. Germline V lookup: CDR1 GTSNPN, CDR2 SVGIG (reference sequence). CDR3 size: 15 residues. V gave up 2 bases and J gave up 5 bases; unmatched junction bases: 10.

The chain uses TRBV7-9 and TRBJ1-1; D remains ambiguous. V dropped 10 bases and J dropped 3 bases, with 15 bases sitting between them. The CDR3 loop spans 13 amino acids. Germline V lookup: CDR1 SEHNR, CDR2 FQNEAQ (reference sequence). The CDR3 sequence is CATRNQEHTEAFF. The DNA of the CDR3 is TGTGCCACAAGAAACCAGGAACACACTGAAGCTTTCTTT.

Remarks on this clone: Distinct nucleotide sequences in the sample also encode this CDR3. The chain couples TRBV6-6 to TRBJ2-2; TRBD1 matches 8 bases. After removal of 9 bases from V and 3 bases from J, the junction contained 9 bases not matched to a gene. The CDR3 spans 15 residues. Germline lookup yields CDR1 MNHNY and CDR2 SVGAGI (reference sequence). CDR3 bases: TGTGCCAGTAGCCGGACAGGGTCTGACACCGGGGAGCTGTTTTTT. This codes for CASSRTGSDTGELFF.

The chain has TRBV7-9 and TRBJ2-7; weak D call: TRBD2 (6 bases). Looked up from germline, CDR1 is SEHNR and CDR2 is FQNEAQ (reference sequence). Trimming removed 3 bases at V and 6 bases at J, with 12 bases between. There are 13 residues in the CDR3. The CDR3 DNA reads TGTGCCAGCAGCTTCGCACTAGCTCCCGAGCAGTACTTC. It codes for CASSFALAPEQYF.

CDR3: CASSLGRLAGALEQFF. For the CDR3, the DNA is TGTGCCAGCAGCTTAGGCCGGCTAGCGGGAGCCCTTGAGCAGTTCTTC. This chain links TRBV13 with TRBJ2-1; 10 bases align to TRBD2. V shed 0 bases and J 9 bases; nucleotides not matched to a gene: 8. The CDR3 consists of 16 residues. Per the germline V gene, CDR1 is PRHDT and CDR2 is FYEKMQ (reference sequence).

The chain uses TRBV4-3 and TRBJ1-2; 7 nucleotides match TRBD1. Germline CDR1 and CDR2: LGHNA and YSLEER. J lost 8 bases, V lost 0 bases, and 12 bases had no gene match. The length of the CDR3 is 16 residues. DNA of the CDR3: TGCGCCAGCAGCCAAGATCATAGAGGGGGCCTTAGGGGCTACACCTTC. Encoded protein: CASSQDHRGGLRGYTF.

This chain uses TRBV7-2 with TRBJ2-2; no firm D call. Trimming took off 5 bases at V and 4 bases at J, with 11 bases between the two ends. Germline V gives CDR1 SGHTA, CDR2 FQGNSA. The CDR3 has 14 residues. CDR3: CASSPRIGTGELFF. As DNA, the CDR3 is TGTGCCAGCAGCCCTAGAATAGGCACCGGGGAGCTGTTTTTT.

V gene TRBV5-1 combines with J gene TRBJ2-5; no clear D gene. The CDR3 consists of 14 residues. In germline, CDR1 is SGHRS, CDR2 YFSETQ. Trimming left V 0 bases short and J 1 base short, with 7 bases between. CDR3 amino acids: CASSLEPVQETQYF. The CDR3 coding sequence is TGCGCCAGCAGCTTGGAACCGGTCCAAGAGACCCAGTACTTC.

The CDR3, as DNA: TGTGCCAGCAGCTTAGTGGCAGGATCTGATACGCAGTATTTT. Amino acid sequence: CASSLVAGSDTQYF. The V and J genes are TRBV7-6 and TRBJ2-3; the D is unclear. Trimming left V 1 base short and J 6 bases short, with 11 bases between. There are 14 residues in the CDR3. Germline V gene lookup returns CDR1 SGHVS and CDR2 FNYEAQ.

This chain connects TRBV5-1 to TRBJ2-1; 13 bases match TRBD2. Germline assignment: CDR1 SGHRS and CDR2 YFSETQ. The CDR3 is 16 amino acids. Germline trimming cut 4 bases from V and 9 bases from J; bases unmatched to any gene: 10. CDR3 sequence: CASSVGLAGVLGEQFF. The CDR3 DNA reads TGCGCCAGCAGCGTTGGACTAGCGGGAGTTTTGGGTGAGCAGTTCTTC. The complete variable domain, with remaining parts taken from reference TRBV5-1 and TRBJ2-1, reads KAGVTQTPRYLIKTRGQQVTLSCSPISGHRSVSWYQQTPGQGLQFLFEYFSETQRNKGNFPGRFSGRQFSNSRSEMNVSTLELGDSALYLCASSVGLAGVLGEQFFGPGTRLTVL.

V usage is TRBV5-4 and J usage is TRBJ2-7, with TRBD2 as a possible D gene (5 bases). V was pared by 4 bases and J by 2 bases, with 16 bases between. The CDR3 totals 15 residues. Germline CDR1 SGHNT, CDR2 YYREEE (reference sequence). CDR3 sequence (DNA): TGTGCCAGCAGCAACGGGATCGGCCGAACCTACGAGCAGTACTTC. Translated, it gives CASSNGIGRTYEQYF.

This clone has only a few counts. The chain joins TRBV4-2 to TRBJ2-3, with 10 bases identical to TRBD2. This CDR3 contains 16 residues. V was pared by 0 bases and J by 4 bases, with 4 bases of the junction left unmatched. Germline CDR1 and CDR2: LGHNA and YNFKEQ. Here the CDR3 reads CASSQESSGSADTQYF. In DNA, the CDR3 is TGTGCCAGCAGCCAAGAATCTAGCGGGAGTGCAGATACGCAGTATTTT.

This rearrangement joins TRBV6-1 to TRBJ2-1; 12 positions agree with TRBD2. The CDR3 totals 16 residues. V lost 3 bases and J lost 6; bases outside the gene matches: 6. Germline V gives CDR1 MNHNS, CDR2 SASEGT. The CDR3 reads CASSDPSGRGVNEQFF. CDR3 sequence (DNA): TGTGCCAGCAGTGACCCTAGCGGGAGGGGGGTCAATGAGCAGTTCTTC.

This chain links TRBV6-6 with TRBJ2-1, with D possibly being TRBD1 (6 bases). There are 11 residues in the CDR3. V was cut by 7 bases and J by 13 bases, with 14 bases left in between. CDR1 MNHNY and CDR2 SVGAGI come from the germline V gene (reference sequence). The CDR3 sequence: CASTQGQKQFF. The CDR3 nucleotides read TGTGCCAGCACCCAGGGGCAGAAACAGTTCTTC.

The genes are TRBV11-2 and TRBJ2-2, with TRBD1 identical over 7 bases. Germline loops: CDR1 SGHAT, CDR2 FQNNGV. J gave up 7 bases and V 4 bases, and 9 bases lay outside the gene matches. The CDR3 length is 15 residues. DNA for the CDR3: TGTGCCAGCAGCTCCCAGACAGGGTGGGGCGGGGAGCTGTTTTTT. Its protein product is CASSSQTGWGGELFF.

V gene TRBV18 combines with J gene TRBJ2-4, with D possibly TRBD1 on 6 matching bases. Germline V gives CDR1 KGHSH, CDR2 LQKENI. The germline V and J ends were trimmed by 1 base and 1 base, with 14 bases remaining between them. This CDR3 has 17 residues. As DNA, the CDR3 is TGTGCCAGCTCACCACTTCCAGGGGCCTTGGCCAAAAACATTCAGTACTTC. Translation gives CASSPLPGALAKNIQYF.

This chain links TRBV7-9 with TRBJ2-7; D possibly corresponds to TRBD1 (6 bases). The CDR3 covers 15 residues. Trimming pared 1 base from V and 3 bases from J, leaving 13 bases between. Germline CDR1 and CDR2: SEHNR and FQNEAQ (reference sequence). DNA of the CDR3: TGTGCCAGCAGCTTAGTAGCAGGGGTTAGCTACGAGCAGTACTTC. It translates to CASSLVAGVSYEQYF.

The chain combines TRBV2 with TRBJ1-2; weak D call: TRBD1 (6 bases). This CDR3 is built from 14 residues. Germline assignment: CDR1 SNHLY and CDR2 FYNNEI. V was clipped by 1 base and J by 4 bases, with 10 bases between them. CDR3 nucleotides: TGTGCCAGCAGTGAAGGGGGGCGGATCTATGGCTACACCTTC. It codes for CASSEGGRIYGYTF.

The CDR3: CASSILAGANYNEQFF. The DNA of the CDR3 is TGCGCCAGCAGCATATTAGCGGGAGCTAACTACAATGAGCAGTTCTTC. The chain carries TRBV5-1 and TRBJ2-1, with 9 bases lining up with TRBD2. CDR3 length: 16 amino acids. Trimming cost V 4 bases and J 3 bases; bases outside gene matches: 8. Germline V gene data show CDR1 as SGHRS and CDR2 as YFSETQ.

V usage is TRBV19 and J usage is TRBJ2-3; 14 positions agree with TRBD2. Germline values: CDR1 LNHDA, CDR2 SQIVND (reference sequence). Trimming removed 10 bases from V and 0 bases from J; junction bases left unmatched: 9. The CDR3 is 17 residues long. DNA of the CDR3: TGTGCCACCGGACTAGCGGGGGGACCCTATAGCACAGATACGCAGTATTTT. It codes for CATGLAGGPYSTDTQYF.

The genes are TRBV18 and TRBJ1-6; 8 bases are a match to TRBD1. Germline V gene lookup returns CDR1 KGHSH and CDR2 LQKENI. Unmatched junction bases numbered 22, after V lost 6 bases and J lost 9 bases. This CDR3 is built from 19 residues. CDR3 in amino acids: CASSTAATGAGVFGSPLHF. For the CDR3, the DNA is TGTGCCAGCTCCACCGCCGCGACAGGGGCTGGAGTGTTCGGTTCACCCCTCCACTTT.

The genes are TRBV2 and TRBJ2-2; 7 nucleotides line up with TRBD1. This CDR3 has 14 amino acids. In germline, CDR1 is SNHLY, CDR2 FYNNEI. J lost 4 bases, V lost 3 bases, and 2 bases had no gene match. The CDR3 protein is CASSDRGITGELFF. DNA of the CDR3: TGTGCCAGCAGTGACAGGGGGATCACCGGGGAGCTGTTTTTT.

This chain links TRBV19 with TRBJ1-1, with 8 bases fitting TRBD1. CDR3 length equals 13 residues. V lost 10 bases to trimming and J lost 5 bases; unmatched junction nucleotides: 9. The germline V gene encodes CDR1 LNHDA and CDR2 SQIVND (reference sequence). CDR3 amino acids: CATATGEHTEAFF. In DNA form, the CDR3 reads TGTGCCACCGCGACAGGGGAGCATACTGAAGCTTTCTTT.

This clone was detected once. The chain is built from TRBV2 and TRBJ2-3, with unresolved D. V was pared by 4 bases and J by 2 bases, with 13 bases between. From germline, CDR1 is SNHLY and CDR2 FYNNEI. The length of the CDR3 is 15 residues. Here the CDR3 DNA reads TGTGCCAGCAGTGGACTCTTCATCTACACAGATACGCAGTATTTT. Residues: CASSGLFIYTDTQYF.

The chain is built from TRBV19 and TRBJ1-5; TRBD1 agrees at 8 bases. J was trimmed by 2 bases and V by 5 bases; bases with no gene match: 8. This CDR3 spans 16 amino acids. Germline V CDR1 and CDR2: LNHDA, SQIVND (reference sequence). CDR3 amino acids: CASSVRTGYGNQPQHF. In DNA, the CDR3 is TGTGCCAGTAGTGTACGGACAGGGTACGGCAATCAGCCCCAGCATTTT.